Listed below are T cell receptor beta chains from one sample, sequenced in a study of T cell repertoires in cytomegalovirus infection. TCRdb redid the calling of the reads with MiXCR, one entry per CDR3 protein. This table holds about 47,000 distinct CDR3 sequences, approximately 20% found once. For these receptors, no antigen is known. Sequenced material: CD8+ T cells from cultured PBMCs, taken from culture after CMV antigen stimulation. The receptors derive from a human donor in good health (CMV status not recorded). Some clones in this sample may be carry-over from other donors' samples. Both conserved end residues are part of each CDR3. Fields, in order: D gene, clone size, J gene, V gene, CDR3 protein, CDR3 DNA. A D gene is named only where the DNA matches it firmly. The size of a clone is reported for some rows only, either as once, few or many, or as a class for expanded clones.

d_gene: TRBD1
abundance: many
j_gene: TRBJ1-2
v_gene: TRBV4-3
CDR3aa: CASSQNVDRGTNYGYTF
CDR3nt: TGCGCCAGCAGCCAAAACGTGGACAGGGGGACAAACTATGGCTACACCTTC

d_gene: -
abundance: -
j_gene: TRBJ2-3
v_gene: TRBV15
CDR3aa: CATSREPSWADTQYF
CDR3nt: TGTGCCACCAGCAGAGAGCCCTCCTGGGCAGATACGCAGTATTTT

d_gene: -
abundance: many
j_gene: TRBJ1-1
v_gene: TRBV6-1
CDR3aa: CASSEAGGGRTEAFF
CDR3nt: TGTGCCAGCAGTGAAGCAGGGGGAGGAAGGACTGAAGCTTTCTTT

d_gene: TRBD1
abundance: -
j_gene: TRBJ2-1
v_gene: TRBV7-7
CDR3aa: CASSLRDSNFNEQFF
CDR3nt: TGTGCTAGCAGCTTACGGGACAGCAATTTCAATGAGCAGTTCTTC

d_gene: -
abundance: few
j_gene: TRBJ2-3
v_gene: TRBV2
CDR3aa: CASSEEADTQYF
CDR3nt: TGTGCCAGCAGTGAAGAGGCAGATACGCAGTATTTT

d_gene: -
abundance: few
j_gene: TRBJ2-7
v_gene: TRBV20-1
CDR3aa: CSARGHSSSYEQYF
CDR3nt: TGCAGTGCTAGAGGACACTCTTCCTCCTACGAGCAGTACTTC

d_gene: -
abundance: many
j_gene: TRBJ2-1
v_gene: TRBV7-6
CDR3aa: CASSLALRVENNEQFF
CDR3nt: TGTGCCAGCAGCTTAGCGTTGCGGGTTGAAAACAATGAGCAGTTCTTC

d_gene: -
abundance: many
j_gene: TRBJ2-1
v_gene: TRBV12-3/TRBV12-4
CDR3aa: CASSSRGREQFF
CDR3nt: TGTGCCAGCAGTAGTCGAGGGCGGGAGCAGTTCTTC

d_gene: TRBD2
abundance: -
j_gene: TRBJ2-7
v_gene: TRBV7-9
CDR3aa: CASNDLAGPYEQYF
CDR3nt: TGTGCCAGCAACGACCTAGCGGGGCCCTACGAGCAGTACTTC

d_gene: -
abundance: many
j_gene: TRBJ1-2
v_gene: TRBV7-8
CDR3aa: CASSLSPVGLEHYGYTF
CDR3nt: TGTGCCAGCAGCTTAAGCCCCGTCGGCCTGGAACACTATGGCTACACCTTC

d_gene: -
abundance: -
j_gene: TRBJ2-7
v_gene: TRBV19
CDR3aa: CASSVTRDFPSYEQYF
CDR3nt: TGTGCCAGTAGTGTAACCCGGGACTTCCCCTCCTACGAGCAGTACTTC

d_gene: TRBD2
abundance: once
j_gene: TRBJ2-5
v_gene: TRBV29-1
CDR3aa: CSVAGLAGGNQETQYF
CDR3nt: TGCAGCGTGGCGGGACTAGCGGGGGGTAATCAAGAGACCCAGTACTTC

d_gene: -
abundance: many
j_gene: TRBJ2-7
v_gene: TRBV20-1
CDR3aa: CSATRSSYEQYF
CDR3nt: TGCAGTGCCACGCGCTCCTCCTACGAGCAGTACTTC

d_gene: TRBD2
abundance: many
j_gene: TRBJ2-7
v_gene: TRBV6-5
CDR3aa: CASSLLAGASYEQYF
CDR3nt: TGTGCCAGCAGTCTACTCGCGGGAGCCAGCTACGAGCAGTACTTC

d_gene: -
abundance: many
j_gene: TRBJ1-1
v_gene: TRBV27
CDR3aa: CASSLFGYQRAEAFF
CDR3nt: TGTGCCAGCAGTTTATTTGGCTATCAGAGGGCTGAAGCTTTCTTT

d_gene: TRBD1
abundance: -
j_gene: TRBJ1-2
v_gene: TRBV24-1
CDR3aa: CATSDLTGGYGYTF
CDR3nt: TGTGCCACCAGTGACCTGACAGGGGGTTATGGCTACACCTTC

d_gene: -
abundance: -
j_gene: TRBJ1-2
v_gene: TRBV24-1
CDR3aa: CATSGGGRLGGYTF
CDR3nt: TGTGCCACCAGTGGTGGGGGGCGCTTAGGTGGCTACACCTTC

d_gene: -
abundance: -
j_gene: TRBJ1-1
v_gene: TRBV4-3
CDR3aa: CSSSPQRQTEAFF
CDR3nt: TGCTCCAGCAGCCCACAGAGGCAGACTGAAGCTTTCTTT

d_gene: TRBD2
abundance: -
j_gene: TRBJ2-5
v_gene: TRBV5-6
CDR3aa: CASSLGPGLAETQYF
CDR3nt: TGTGCCAGCAGCTTGGGCCCAGGACTAGCGGAGACCCAGTACTTC

d_gene: -
abundance: -
j_gene: TRBJ2-1
v_gene: TRBV27
CDR3aa: CASSLSVPITYNEQFF
CDR3nt: TGTGCCAGCAGTTTATCGGTCCCCATTACCTACAATGAGCAGTTCTTC

d_gene: TRBD2
abundance: many
j_gene: TRBJ2-1
v_gene: TRBV19
CDR3aa: CASSIKGTSGGANEQFF
CDR3nt: TGTGCCAGTAGTATAAAAGGGACTAGCGGGGGGGCAAATGAGCAGTTCTTC

d_gene: -
abundance: -
j_gene: TRBJ1-5
v_gene: TRBV18
CDR3aa: CASSPTPETQPQHF
CDR3nt: TGTGCCAGCTCCCCCACGCCGGAGACTCAGCCCCAGCATTTT

d_gene: TRBD2
abundance: many
j_gene: TRBJ2-3
v_gene: TRBV24-1
CDR3aa: CATSDIGLASTDTQYF
CDR3nt: TGTGCCACCAGTGATATAGGACTAGCGAGCACAGATACGCAGTATTTT

d_gene: TRBD2
abundance: -
j_gene: TRBJ2-1
v_gene: TRBV27
CDR3aa: CASKPAGPHNEQFF
CDR3nt: TGTGCCAGCAAACCAGCGGGGCCCCACAATGAGCAGTTCTTC

d_gene: -
abundance: -
j_gene: TRBJ2-7
v_gene: TRBV11-3
CDR3aa: CASSLTRWDEQYF
CDR3nt: TGTGCCAGCAGCTTAACGCGATGGGACGAGCAGTACTTC

d_gene: TRBD1
abundance: few
j_gene: TRBJ1-2
v_gene: TRBV29-1
CDR3aa: CSVRDRVNDGYTF
CDR3nt: TGCAGCGTTCGGGACAGGGTGAATGATGGCTACACCTTC

d_gene: -
abundance: -
j_gene: TRBJ1-4
v_gene: TRBV29-1
CDR3aa: CSVFLEAGEKGKLFF
CDR3nt: TGCAGCGTTTTTCTTGAAGCAGGGGAAAAAGGAAAACTGTTTTTT

d_gene: -
abundance: many
j_gene: TRBJ2-2
v_gene: TRBV7-8
CDR3aa: CASSFGGVTGELFF
CDR3nt: TGTGCCAGCAGCTTCGGGGGAGTCACCGGGGAGCTGTTTTTT

d_gene: TRBD2
abundance: many
j_gene: TRBJ2-7
v_gene: TRBV3-1
CDR3aa: CASSPRLASEGEQYF
CDR3nt: TGTGCCAGCAGCCCGAGACTAGCGAGCGAAGGGGAGCAGTACTTC

d_gene: TRBD1
abundance: -
j_gene: TRBJ1-3
v_gene: TRBV15
CDR3aa: CATSRDPVGQGSGNTIYF
CDR3nt: TGTGCCACCAGCAGAGATCCGGTGGGACAGGGGTCTGGAAACACCATATATTTT

d_gene: TRBD1
abundance: few
j_gene: TRBJ1-4
v_gene: TRBV6-1
CDR3aa: CASSESPGTGSEKLFF
CDR3nt: TGTGCCAGCAGTGAATCGCCCGGGACAGGGTCCGAAAAACTGTTTTTT

d_gene: -
abundance: many
j_gene: TRBJ2-1
v_gene: TRBV27
CDR3aa: CASRPPGPMSFDEQFF
CDR3nt: TGTGCCAGCAGGCCCCCCGGGCCAATGTCGTTCGATGAGCAGTTCTTC

d_gene: -
abundance: -
j_gene: TRBJ1-1
v_gene: TRBV4-1
CDR3aa: CASSQDPPGGNTEAF
CDR3nt: TGTGCCAGCAGCCAAGATCCCCCCGGTGGGAACACTGAAGCTTTT

d_gene: -
abundance: many
j_gene: TRBJ1-2
v_gene: TRBV7-2
CDR3aa: CASSLSSGNYGYTF
CDR3nt: TGTGCCAGCAGCTTATCGTCGGGGAACTATGGCTACACCTTC

d_gene: -
abundance: medium-sized
j_gene: TRBJ2-3
v_gene: TRBV7-2
CDR3aa: CASSPRRFSGTDTQYF
CDR3nt: TGTGCCAGCAGCCCACGCCGGTTTAGCGGCACAGATACGCAGTATTTT

d_gene: -
abundance: -
j_gene: TRBJ2-1
v_gene: TRBV28
CDR3aa: CASRTQYRASSYNEQFF
CDR3nt: TGTGCCAGCAGGACCCAATACAGGGCCAGCTCCTACAATGAGCAGTTCTTC

d_gene: -
abundance: -
j_gene: TRBJ1-5
v_gene: TRBV27
CDR3aa: CASSGQINQPQHF
CDR3nt: TGTGCCAGCAGTGGACAAATCAATCAGCCCCAGCATTTT

d_gene: -
abundance: -
j_gene: TRBJ1-5
v_gene: TRBV9
CDR3aa: CASSAGSGGQPQHF
CDR3nt: TGTGCCAGCAGCGCAGGTTCGGGGGGTCAGCCCCAGCATTTT

d_gene: -
abundance: few
j_gene: TRBJ2-1
v_gene: TRBV4-3
CDR3aa: CASSQVPTDNEQFF
CDR3nt: TGCGCCAGCAGCCAAGTTCCTACGGACAATGAGCAGTTCTTC

d_gene: -
abundance: -
j_gene: TRBJ2-5
v_gene: TRBV27
CDR3aa: CASSPEIRQETQYF
CDR3nt: TGTGCCAGCAGCCCAGAAATCCGACAAGAGACCCAGTACTTC

d_gene: -
abundance: -
j_gene: TRBJ2-2
v_gene: TRBV7-2
CDR3aa: CASSLAVLTGELFF
CDR3nt: TGTGCCAGCAGCTTAGCGGTCCTGACCGGGGAGCTGTTTTTT

d_gene: -
abundance: medium-sized
j_gene: TRBJ2-3
v_gene: TRBV6-5
CDR3aa: CASRGTLSTDTQYF
CDR3nt: TGTGCCAGCCGGGGGACACTATCCACAGATACGCAGTATTTT

d_gene: TRBD2
abundance: -
j_gene: TRBJ2-1
v_gene: TRBV24-1
CDR3aa: CATSDATSGAHTREQLF
CDR3nt: TGTGCCACCAGTGATGCCACTAGCGGGGCCCACACGCGAGAGCAGCTCTTC

d_gene: TRBD1
abundance: -
j_gene: TRBJ1-5
v_gene: TRBV28
CDR3aa: CASSFPQGPPGPQHF
CDR3nt: TGTGCCAGCAGTTTTCCACAGGGGCCCCCAGGGCCCCAGCATTTT

d_gene: -
abundance: many
j_gene: TRBJ2-7
v_gene: TRBV6-2/TRBV6-3
CDR3aa: CASSVTTYEQYF
CDR3nt: TGTGCCAGCAGTGTGACAACTTACGAGCAGTACTTC

d_gene: -
abundance: -
j_gene: TRBJ2-7
v_gene: TRBV27
CDR3aa: CASCQASLNKDYEQYF
CDR3nt: TGTGCCAGCTGTCAGGCGTCCCTCAACAAAGACTACGAGCAGTACTTC

d_gene: -
abundance: few
j_gene: TRBJ2-1
v_gene: TRBV11-3
CDR3aa: CASSLWVQGGNNEQFF
CDR3nt: TGTGCCAGCAGCTTGTGGGTACAGGGTGGAAACAATGAGCAGTTCTTC

d_gene: -
abundance: few
j_gene: TRBJ2-7
v_gene: TRBV14
CDR3aa: CASSQDPGYYEQYF
CDR3nt: TGTGCCAGCAGCCAAGATCCGGGATACTACGAGCAGTACTTC

d_gene: TRBD1
abundance: few
j_gene: TRBJ2-7
v_gene: TRBV5-1
CDR3aa: CASSPDRVEQYF
CDR3nt: TGCGCCAGCAGCCCGGACAGGGTTGAGCAGTACTTC

d_gene: -
abundance: many
j_gene: TRBJ1-5
v_gene: TRBV7-6
CDR3aa: CASSLAGRGSRNQPQHF
CDR3nt: TGTGCCAGCAGCTTAGCGGGTCGGGGTTCTAGAAATCAGCCCCAGCATTTT

d_gene: -
abundance: few
j_gene: TRBJ1-6
v_gene: TRBV5-4
CDR3aa: CASSPGGSPLHF
CDR3nt: TGTGCCAGCAGCCCGGGGGGCTCACCCCTCCACTTT

d_gene: -
abundance: many
j_gene: TRBJ1-1
v_gene: TRBV7-9
CDR3aa: CASSPIRSGARNTEAFF
CDR3nt: TGTGCCAGCAGCCCGATCCGTTCGGGGGCAAGGAACACTGAAGCTTTCTTT

d_gene: -
abundance: many
j_gene: TRBJ2-3
v_gene: TRBV12-3/TRBV12-4
CDR3aa: CAVQAEYTDTQYF
CDR3nt: TGTGCCGTACAAGCGGAATACACAGATACGCAGTATTTT